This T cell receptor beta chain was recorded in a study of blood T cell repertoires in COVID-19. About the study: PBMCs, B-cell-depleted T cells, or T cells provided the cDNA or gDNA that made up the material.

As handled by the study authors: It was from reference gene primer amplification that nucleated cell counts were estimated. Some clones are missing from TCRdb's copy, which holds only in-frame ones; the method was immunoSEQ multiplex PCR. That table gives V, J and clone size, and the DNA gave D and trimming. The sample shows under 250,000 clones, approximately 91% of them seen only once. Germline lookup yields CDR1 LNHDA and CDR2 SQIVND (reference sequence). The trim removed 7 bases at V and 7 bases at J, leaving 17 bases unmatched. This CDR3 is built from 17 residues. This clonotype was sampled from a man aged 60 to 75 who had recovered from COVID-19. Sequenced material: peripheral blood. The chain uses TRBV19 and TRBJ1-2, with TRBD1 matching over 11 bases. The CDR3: CASTPGTGGTRLVGYTF. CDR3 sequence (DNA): TGTGCCAGTACCCCAGGGACAGGGGGGACTCGGCTCGTTGGCTACACCTTC.